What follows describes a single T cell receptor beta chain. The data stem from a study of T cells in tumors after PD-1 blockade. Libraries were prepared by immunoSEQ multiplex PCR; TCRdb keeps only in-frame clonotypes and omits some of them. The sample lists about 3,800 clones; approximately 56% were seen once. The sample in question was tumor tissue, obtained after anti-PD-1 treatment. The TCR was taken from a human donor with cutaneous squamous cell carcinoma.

In DNA, the CDR3 is TGTGCCAGCAGTTACTTAGGGGGGCTGTACGAGCAGTACTTC. It is translated as CASSYLGGLYEQYF. V gene TRBV6-2 or TRBV6-3 combines with J gene TRBJ2-7, with D perhaps given as TRBD1 or TRBD2 (6 bases each). The CDR3 is 14 residues long. Germline CDR1 is MNHEY and CDR2 is SVGEGT. Trimming pared 1 base from V and 4 bases from J, leaving 11 bases between.